The sequence of this TCR beta chain was determined in a study of graft-versus-host responses after intestinal transplantation. In the case of this clone: Antigen specificity is unknown.

Sequencing was performed with immunoSEQ multiplex PCR; in TCRdb, only in-frame clones are kept and a portion is missing. The sample has roughly 100,000 clones, around 90% seen once; the top ten hold 0.069%. This CDR3 has 17 amino acids. Per germline, CDR1 SQVTM and CDR2 ANQGSEA. Germline trimming cut 3 bases from V and 6 bases from J; bases unmatched to any gene: 19. The receptor's source is a human donor who was the organ donor for an intestinal transplant. The V call is TRBV29-1, the J call TRBJ2-5; 7 bases are shared with TRBD2. The specimen was unstimulated CD8+ T cells sorted from spleen or lymph node cells, collected before transplant. CDR3 in amino acids: CSVDSGFGREWFQTQYF. The DNA for the CDR3 is TGCAGCGTTGATAGTGGTTTTGGGCGGGAGTGGTTTCAGACCCAGTACTTC.